This T cell receptor beta chain was retrieved from a study of T cells in Graves' hyperthyroidism and ophthalmopathy. Findings and caveats of the study: The majority of expanded thyroid clonotypes above 0.001 also appeared in blood. Separating ophthalmopathy from stable hyperthyroidism was achieved by a 13 V-J model.

Uncontrolled infection, other autoimmune disease, pregnancy or lactation excluded patients. Source material for PBMCs was 10 ml fresh peripheral blood. The CDR3 totals 14 residues. V was pared by 8 bases and J by 6 bases, with 20 bases between. This clonotype was detected ten times or more. Its antigen is still unknown. Amplified regions were TCR beta CDR3 sequences from RNA transcripts. Using the HTBI primer set, a first-round RT-PCR was run on the TCR CDR3. TCRdb passed the multiplex PCR reads through MiXCR, listing each CDR3 protein once. The table includes around 610,000 distinct CDR3 sequences, roughly 14% detected once.

Sample: blood. The source of this sequence is a woman aged 40 to 50 with Graves' ophthalmopathy. The chain has TRBV12-3 or TRBV12-4 and TRBJ2-7, with a weak D call TRBD1 (6 bases). For the CDR3, the DNA is TGTGCCAGCTTTTCCACAGGGAATTCGGGCGAGCAGTACTTC. Protein product: CASFSTGNSGEQYF.